This TCR beta chain was identified during a study of blood T cell repertoires in COVID-19. Study in general: The United States, Italy and Spain provided the acute and convalescent COVID-19 samples.

The germline V gene has CDR1 SGHRS and CDR2 YFSETQ. The V end was cut by 4 bases, the J end by 1 base, with 3 bases between. This CDR3 contains 11 residues. In the authors' workflow: Reference gene primer amplification yielded estimated nucleated cell counts. Repertoires were generated with immunoSEQ multiplex PCR, while TCRdb's copy carries only in-frame clones and drops some. The DNA gave D and trimming, while V, J and clone size come from that table. The sample consists of some 220,000 clones, over 75% of them appearing once. Seattle enrolled patients during active infection and tracked them longitudinally.

Sequencing input: peripheral blood. The TCR originated in a man between 50 and 59 years old with COVID-19, enrolled during active disease. The V call is TRBV5-1, the J call TRBJ2-7, with D unclear. CDR3 region: CASSVSYEQYF. DNA of the CDR3: TGCGCCAGCAGCGTATCCTACGAGCAGTACTTC.